The rows below give T cell receptor beta chains drawn from one sample of a study of blood T cell repertoires in COVID-19. Sequencing used immunoSEQ multiplex PCR; TCRdb keeps in-frame clones, though not all of them. The table records roughly 190,000 clones, 90% of them present only once. The source material was peripheral blood. The receptor set was obtained from a man in his fifties with acute or convalescent COVID-19. CDR3s include the opening cysteine and the closing phenylalanine or tryptophan. D genes are given only for firm matches. Only part of the rows carry a size: once, few, many, or a class if the clone is expanded.

j_call | v_call | d_call | clone_size | cdr3_nt | cdr3_aa
TRBJ2-7 | TRBV5-4 | TRBD2 | . | TGTGCCAGCAGCCCGCGGGGACTAGCTGGCGAGCAGTACTTC | CASSPRGLAGEQYF
TRBJ2-4 | TRBV27 | . | . | TGTGCCAGCAGTTTATCCGGGGGAATTTCAGCCAAAAACATTCAGTACTTC | CASSLSGGISAKNIQYF
TRBJ2-2 | TRBV5-1 | . | . | TGCGCCAGCAGCTTAGGCGGGAACACCGGGGAGCTGTTTTTT | CASSLGGNTGELFF
TRBJ2-5 | TRBV28 | TRBD2 | . | TGTGCCAGCAGATCCCCAAGCGGGGGGCAAGAGACCCAGTACTTC | CASRSPSGGQETQYF
TRBJ2-5 | TRBV3-1/TRBV3-2 | TRBD1 | . | TGTGCCAGCAGCCCGACAGGGCAAGAGACCCAGTACTTC | CASSPTGQETQYF
TRBJ1-2 | TRBV27 | . | . | TGTGCCAGCAGTTTACAGGGTTTATATGGCTACACCTTC | CASSLQGLYGYTF
TRBJ2-5 | TRBV12-3/TRBV12-4 | . | . | TGTGCCAGCAGCAAGGGGGATAGAGAGACCCAGTACTTC | CASSKGDRETQYF
TRBJ1-5 | TRBV28 | TRBD1 | once | TGTGCCAGCAACCCACAGGGGTTAGGACAGCCCCAGCATTTT | CASNPQGLGQPQHF
TRBJ2-1 | TRBV7-9 | TRBD2 | . | TGTGCCAGCAGCTTAGGGGCTAGCGGGAGTCTCCACAATGAGCAGTTCTTC | CASSLGASGSLHNEQFF
TRBJ1-6 | TRBV27 | . | . | TGCGTGACACAGGGCCCATATAATTCACCCCTCCACTTT | CVTQGPYNSPLHF
TRBJ2-1 | TRBV6-5 | TRBD2 | . | TGTGCCAGCAGTTACCGGGGACTAGCCCACAATGAGCAGTTCTTC | CASSYRGLAHNEQFF
TRBJ2-7 | TRBV30 | TRBD2 | . | TGTGCCTGGAGTCGGGGACTAGGTGGCTACGAGCAGTACTTC | CAWSRGLGGYEQYF
TRBJ1-4 | TRBV6-5 | TRBD1 | . | TGTGCCAGCAGCAACGACAGGGATGAAAAACTGTTTTTT | CASSNDRDEKLFF
TRBJ1-5 | TRBV3-1/TRBV3-2 | . | few | TGTGCCAGCAGCCCGCGGGGAAATCAGCCCCAGCATTTT | CASSPRGNQPQHF
TRBJ2-7 | TRBV28 | . | . | TGTGCCAGCAGTTTAGCAGGTTCCGACGAGCAGTACTTC | CASSLAGSDEQYF
TRBJ2-2 | TRBV3-1/TRBV3-2 | . | . | TGTGCCAGCAGCCCAGGATGGAACACCGGGGAGCTGTTTTTT | CASSPGWNTGELFF
TRBJ1-6 | TRBV25-1 | . | . | TGTGCCAGCAGACTGGGACAACAAAATTCACCCCTCCACTTT | CASRLGQQNSPLHF
TRBJ2-5 | TRBV18 | TRBD1 | once | TGTGCCAGCTCACTCGAGACAGGGTCGGAGACCCAGTACTTC | CASSLETGSETQYF
TRBJ1-6 | TRBV7-2 | TRBD1 | . | TGTGCCAGCAGCTCTGACAGGGTGAATTCACCCCTCCACTTT | CASSSDRVNSPLHF
TRBJ1-5 | TRBV28 | TRBD1 | . | TGTGCCAGCAGTTTAAGGGACAGGGCGGTTCAGCCCCAGCATTTT | CASSLRDRAVQPQHF
TRBJ2-5 | TRBV3-1/TRBV3-2 | . | . | TGTGCCAGCAGCCAAGGGGCACAGAAAGAGACCCAGTACTTC | CASSQGAQKETQYF
TRBJ1-1 | TRBV5-1 | TRBD1 | . | TGCGCCAGCAGCGGAGGGACAGGGGCCACTGAAGCTTTCTTT | CASSGGTGATEAFF